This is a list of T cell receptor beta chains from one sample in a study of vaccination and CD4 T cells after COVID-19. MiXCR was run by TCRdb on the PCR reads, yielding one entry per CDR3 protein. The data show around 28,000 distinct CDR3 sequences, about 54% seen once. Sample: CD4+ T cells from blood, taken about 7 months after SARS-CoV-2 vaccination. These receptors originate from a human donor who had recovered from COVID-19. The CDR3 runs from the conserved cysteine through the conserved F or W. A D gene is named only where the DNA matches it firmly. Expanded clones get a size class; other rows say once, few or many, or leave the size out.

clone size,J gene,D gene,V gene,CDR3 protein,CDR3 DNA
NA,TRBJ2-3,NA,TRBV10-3,CAISESNRVMDTQYF,TGTGCCATCAGTGAGTCGAACCGGGTCATGGATACGCAGTATTTT
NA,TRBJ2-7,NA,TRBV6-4,CASINRVQSYEQYF,TGTGCCAGCATCAACAGGGTCCAATCCTACGAGCAGTACTTC
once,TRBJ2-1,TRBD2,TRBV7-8,CASSPSRGLAGLGEQFF,TGTGCCAGCAGCCCGTCGAGGGGACTAGCGGGATTGGGTGAGCAGTTCTTC
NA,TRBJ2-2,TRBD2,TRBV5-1,CASSQVAGNTGELFF,TGCGCCAGCAGCCAAGTAGCGGGGAACACCGGGGAGCTGTTTTTT
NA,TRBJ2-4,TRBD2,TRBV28,CASNQGGGGNIQYF,TGTGCCAGCAACCAAGGCGGGGGGGGAAACATTCAGTACTTC
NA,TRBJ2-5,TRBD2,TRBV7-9,CASSHASGRAVETQYF,TGTGCCAGCAGCCATGCTAGCGGGAGGGCCGTAGAGACCCAGTACTTC
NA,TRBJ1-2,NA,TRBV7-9,CASSLDGGYYGYTF,TGTGCCAGCAGCTTAGACGGGGGATACTATGGCTACACCTTC
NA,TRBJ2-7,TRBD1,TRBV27,CASATGSGGSYEQYF,TGTGCCAGCGCGACCGGTTCAGGGGGTTCCTACGAGCAGTACTTC
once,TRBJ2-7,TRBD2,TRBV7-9,CASSMDRGLAGATYEQYF,TGTGCCAGCAGCATGGACAGGGGACTAGCGGGAGCAACCTACGAGCAGTACTTC
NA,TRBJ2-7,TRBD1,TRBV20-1,CSAMGQGSSYEQYF,TGCAGTGCTATGGGACAGGGTTCCTCCTACGAGCAGTACTTC
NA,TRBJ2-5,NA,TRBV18,CASSPPIGGGETQYF,TGTGCCAGCTCACCACCCATCGGAGGGGGGGAGACCCAGTACTTC
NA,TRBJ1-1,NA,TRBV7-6,CASSPGTGSAEAFF,TGTGCTAGCAGCCCCGGGACTGGGTCAGCTGAAGCTTTCTTT
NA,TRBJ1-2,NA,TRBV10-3,CAISFASSGLDGYTF,TGTGCCATCAGCTTTGCAAGTTCGGGGTTAGATGGCTACACCTTC
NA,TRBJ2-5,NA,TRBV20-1,CSASPREETQYF,TGCAGTGCTAGCCCCCGTGAAGAGACCCAGTACTTC
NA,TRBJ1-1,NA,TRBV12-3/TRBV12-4,CASSFYTEAFF,TGTGCCAGCAGTTTCTACACTGAAGCTTTCTTT
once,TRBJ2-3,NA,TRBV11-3,CASSDSYDTDTQYF,TGTGCCAGCAGCGATAGCTATGACACAGATACGCAGTATTTT
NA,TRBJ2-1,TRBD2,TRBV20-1,CSARDDSGGVIYNEQFF,TGCAGTGCTAGAGACGACTCGGGGGGAGTGATTTACAATGAGCAGTTCTTC
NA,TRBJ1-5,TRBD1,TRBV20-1,CSAAGTAYSNQPQHF,TGCAGTGCTGCCGGGACAGCTTATAGCAATCAGCCCCAGCATTTT
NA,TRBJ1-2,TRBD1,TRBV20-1,CSARPWTGGYGYTF,TGCAGTGCTAGACCCTGGACAGGGGGCTATGGCTACACCTTC
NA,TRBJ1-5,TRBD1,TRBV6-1,CASSVNFPGQGAAEPQHF,TGTGCCAGCAGTGTTAATTTCCCGGGACAGGGGGCGGCGGAGCCCCAGCATTTT
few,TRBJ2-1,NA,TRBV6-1,CASRTDLYNEQFF,TGTGCCAGCAGGACGGACCTCTACAATGAGCAGTTCTTC
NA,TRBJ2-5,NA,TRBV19,CASSSRRAGTQYF,TGTGCCAGTAGTAGCCGGAGGGCGGGGACCCAGTACTTC
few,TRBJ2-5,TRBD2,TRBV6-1,CASRLSGTSGPGGETQYF,TGTGCCAGCCGTCTATCCGGGACTAGCGGGCCCGGGGGGGAGACCCAGTACTTC
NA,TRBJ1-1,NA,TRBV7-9,CASSLGQINTEAFF,TGTGCCAGCAGCTTAGGGCAGATAAACACTGAAGCTTTCTTT
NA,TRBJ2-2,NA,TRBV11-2,CASSRQVFDTGELFF,TGTGCCAGCAGTCGACAGGTTTTCGACACCGGGGAGCTGTTTTTT
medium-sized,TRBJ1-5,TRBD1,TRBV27,CASRVQGASNQPQHF,TGTGCCAGCAGAGTACAGGGGGCTAGCAATCAGCCCCAGCATTTT
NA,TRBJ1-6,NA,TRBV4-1,CASSQSPGDNSPLHF,TGCGCCAGCAGCCAATCCCCCGGTGACAATTCACCCCTCCACTTT
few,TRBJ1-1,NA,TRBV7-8,CASSLSLATEAFF,TGTGCCAGCAGCTTATCTCTGGCCACTGAAGCTTTCTTT
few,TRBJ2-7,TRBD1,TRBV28,CASTLGQGRTYEQYF,TGTGCCAGCACCCTAGGACAGGGAAGGACCTACGAGCAGTACTTC
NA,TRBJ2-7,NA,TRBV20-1,CSARDTNSYEQYF,TGCAGTGCTAGAGACACCAACTCCTACGAGCAGTACTTC
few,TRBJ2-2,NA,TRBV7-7,CASSRDLKDGELFF,TGTGCCAGCAGCCGGGACCTAAAGGACGGGGAGCTGTTTTTT
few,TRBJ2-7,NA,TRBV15,CATSGDSYEQYF,TGTGCCACCAGCGGGGACTCCTACGAGCAGTACTTC
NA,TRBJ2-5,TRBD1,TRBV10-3,CAIKQGAKTQYF,TGTGCCATCAAACAGGGGGCGAAGACCCAGTACTTC
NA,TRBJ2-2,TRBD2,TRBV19,CASSTSGRARTGELFF,TGTGCCAGTAGTACTAGCGGGAGGGCGCGAACCGGGGAGCTGTTTTTT
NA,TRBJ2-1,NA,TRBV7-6,CASSLAGSYNEQFF,TGTGCCAGCAGCTTAGCGGGTTCGTACAATGAGCAGTTCTTC
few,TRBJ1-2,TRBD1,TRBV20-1,CSAPTGGYGYTF,TGCAGTGCTCCGACAGGGGGCTATGGCTACACCTTC
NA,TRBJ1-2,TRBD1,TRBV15,CATSRDPGQPNYGYTF,TGTGCCACCAGCAGAGACCCGGGACAGCCAAACTATGGCTACACCTTC
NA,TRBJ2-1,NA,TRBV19,CASSIVGDTAYNEQFF,TGTGCCAGTAGTATAGTTGGAGACACAGCCTACAATGAGCAGTTCTTC
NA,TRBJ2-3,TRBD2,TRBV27,CASSLLRLAGTDTQYF,TGTGCCAGCAGTTTATTGCGGCTAGCGGGAACAGATACGCAGTATTTT